The clone carrying this T cell receptor beta chain was counted many times. These data are taken from a study of human T cells and chemical hapten exposure. Across the study: Patch tests put 0.01% DPC on the upper back, and the results were checked at 6 days. Per-sample variation in TCR yield stemmed mainly from small pooled library volume differences.

There are 12 residues in the CDR3. The V end was cut by 1 base, the J end by 8 bases, with 6 bases between. Germline V lookup: CDR1 SEHNR, CDR2 FQNEAQ (reference sequence). TCRdb called the RACE reads again in MiXCR, with one record for every CDR3 protein. There are roughly 150,000 distinct CDR3 sequences in the sample; 10% to 15% occur only once, and 1.3% to 1.5% lies in the top ten. The time point denotes: patch test 2, 6 weeks after DPC sensitization. Indicated treatment: therapeutic diphenylcyclopropenone sensitization with weekly scalp DPC. Each donor was an alopecia patient between 18 and 70 years of age who qualified for DPC.

This material consisted of whole blood, taken in connection with sensitization to the hapten diphenylcyclopropenone (DPC). The TCR was taken from a woman between 50 and 59 years old with alopecia areata. Some clones in this sample may be carry-over from other donors' samples. This chain connects TRBV7-9 to TRBJ2-1; D unresolved. CDR3 in amino acids: CASSLVSDEQFF. CDR3 DNA sequence: TGTGCCAGCAGCTTAGTCTCGGATGAGCAGTTCTTC.